This T cell receptor beta chain is from a study of T cells after yellow fever vaccination. V dropped 10 bases and J dropped 5; count of bases not matched to a gene: 6. This CDR3 is 12 amino acids long. The germline gives CDR1 MGHDK, CDR2 SYGVNS. Only a few counts were recorded for this clonotype. Using its own MiXCR run on the 5' RACE reads, TCRdb lists one record per CDR3 protein. In the table there are a few hundred thousand distinct CDR3 sequences, around 6.8% of which are singletons. The genes are TRBV25-1 and TRBJ2-5; 8 bases line up with TRBD1. Sequenced here: PBMCs, sampled about 41 days after the first yellow fever vaccination. This sequence originates from a man between 18 and 29 years old who received the YFV17D yellow fever vaccine. CDR3 amino acids: CAIGTGVETQYF. CDR3 coding DNA: TGTGCCATCGGGACAGGTGTGGAGACCCAGTACTTC.